This T cell receptor beta chain came from a study of shared clonotypes between healthy human individuals. Overall study findings and caveats: Between four donors, naive CD4 clonotypes were shared at a level of around 4.8%.

This CDR3 spans 12 amino acids. Trimming took 4 bases from V and 8 from J, leaving 10 bases between them. Germline CDR1 is SGHRS and CDR2 is YFSETQ. In the original analysis: Owing to the provision of junction-only sequences devoid of quality scores by immunoSEQ, filtering differed. Sequenced by immunoSEQ multiplex PCR; TCRdb stores in-frame clones only, minus some. V, J and clone size are taken as reported in that table, and D and trimming were inferred from the DNA itself. Of about 1 million clones in the sample, about 76% were seen once. On this clone: Its antigen is undetermined.

Sample: memory CD4+ T cells sorted from blood. Subset of the sample: CD45RA-negative fraction. The sequence was obtained from a man younger than 30 in good health. V is TRBV5-1 and J is TRBJ2-1, with D unresolved. This CDR3 reads CASSPKRHEQFF. The CDR3 DNA reads as TGCGCCAGCAGCCCCAAGAGGCATGAGCAGTTCTTC.